The source of this T cell receptor beta chain is a study of T-cell reconstitution after alpha-beta-depleted transplantation in children. General study results and limits: Reportedly, roughly two months post-transplant, alpha-beta T cells arose from several hundred expanded graft clones. Counts and diversity of T cells one year after transplant came mostly from newly produced T cells. Some patients owed their high day-60 TCRbeta diversity to surviving recipient T cells and thymic progenitors.

The germline V gene has CDR1 SGDLS and CDR2 YYNGEE. The J segment lost 5 bases and the V segment lost 5 bases, leaving 9 bases of the junction unmatched. The CDR3 is 15 amino acids. The table lists this clonotype with many counts. As yet, its antigen is unknown. Using unique molecular identifiers, the investigators prepared the TCRbeta library. TCRdb itself ran the PCR reads through MiXCR, one entry per CDR3 protein. The profile shows 500,000 to 650,000 distinct CDR3 sequences, under 15% of them singletons. The chain couples TRBV9 to TRBJ2-3; 9 bases map to TRBD2. The sequence came from a male patient younger than 18 who had a stem cell transplant for acute myeloid leukemia, so the T cells may come from the graft donor. This material consisted of PBMCs, mostly from graft donor cells, taken 360 days after TCRalphabeta/CD19-depleted stem cell transplant. This CDR3 reads CASSAAGGPIDTQYF. The DNA of the CDR3 is TGTGCCAGCAGTGCTGCGGGAGGGCCGATAGATACGCAGTATTTT.